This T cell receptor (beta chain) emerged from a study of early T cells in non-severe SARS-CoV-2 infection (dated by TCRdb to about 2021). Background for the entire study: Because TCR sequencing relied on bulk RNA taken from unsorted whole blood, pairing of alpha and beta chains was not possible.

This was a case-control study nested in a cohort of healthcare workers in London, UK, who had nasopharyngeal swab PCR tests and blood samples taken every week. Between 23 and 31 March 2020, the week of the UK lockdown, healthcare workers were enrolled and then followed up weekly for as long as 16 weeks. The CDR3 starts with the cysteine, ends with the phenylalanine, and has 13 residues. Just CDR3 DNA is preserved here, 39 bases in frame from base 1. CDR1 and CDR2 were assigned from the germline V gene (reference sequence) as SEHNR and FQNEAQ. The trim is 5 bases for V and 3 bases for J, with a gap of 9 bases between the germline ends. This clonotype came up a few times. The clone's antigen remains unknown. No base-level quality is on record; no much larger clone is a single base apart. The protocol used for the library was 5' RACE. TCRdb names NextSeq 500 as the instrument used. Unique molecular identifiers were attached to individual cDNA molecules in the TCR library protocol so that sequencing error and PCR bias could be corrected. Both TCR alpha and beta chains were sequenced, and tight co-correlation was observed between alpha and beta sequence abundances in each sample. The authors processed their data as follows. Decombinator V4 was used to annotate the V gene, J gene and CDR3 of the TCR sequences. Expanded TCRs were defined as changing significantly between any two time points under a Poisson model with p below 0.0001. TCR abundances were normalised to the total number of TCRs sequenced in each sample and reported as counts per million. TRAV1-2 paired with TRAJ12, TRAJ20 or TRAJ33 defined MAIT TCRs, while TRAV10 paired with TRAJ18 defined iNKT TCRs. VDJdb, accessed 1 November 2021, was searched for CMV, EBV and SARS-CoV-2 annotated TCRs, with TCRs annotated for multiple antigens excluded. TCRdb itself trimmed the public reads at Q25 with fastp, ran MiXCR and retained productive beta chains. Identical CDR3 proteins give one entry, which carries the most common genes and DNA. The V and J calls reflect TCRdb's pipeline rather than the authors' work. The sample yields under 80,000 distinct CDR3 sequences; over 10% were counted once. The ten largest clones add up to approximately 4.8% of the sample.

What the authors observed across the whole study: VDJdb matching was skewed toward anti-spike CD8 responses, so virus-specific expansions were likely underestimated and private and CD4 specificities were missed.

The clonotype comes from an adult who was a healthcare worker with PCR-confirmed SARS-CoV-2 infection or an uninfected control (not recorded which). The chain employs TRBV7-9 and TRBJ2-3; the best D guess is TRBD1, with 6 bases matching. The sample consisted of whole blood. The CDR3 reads CASSVGTTDTQYF. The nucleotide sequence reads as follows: TGTGCCAGCAGCGTTGGGACAACAGATACGCAGTATTTT.